Below, 19 T cell receptor beta chains from the same sample are listed, as sequenced in a study of shared clonotypes between healthy human individuals. The method was immunoSEQ multiplex PCR; TCRdb's version includes in-frame clones alone and lacks a portion of them. The data contain over 1.4 million clones, roughly 96% of them singletons. Material for sequencing was naive CD4+ T cells sorted from blood. Described subset: CD45RA+ positively selected. All receptors derive from a man aged 25 to 45 in good health.

V gene TRBV5-1 combines with J gene TRBJ2-7; 7 nucleotides agree with TRBD2. This CDR3 has 16 residues. V gave up 4 bases and J gave up 5 bases; unmatched junction bases: 15. Germline CDR1 is SGHRS and CDR2 is YFSETQ. CDR3 nucleotide sequence: TGCGCCAGCAGCCCGGATCGACTAGCAGCTGGAAACGAGCAGTACTTC. Protein sequence: CASSPDRLAAGNEQYF.

The chain joins TRBV4-1 to TRBJ1-4, with 9 bases matching TRBD1. The V gene's germline CDR1 is MGHRA and CDR2 YSYEKL. Trimming took 6 bases from V and 8 from J; bases not matched to a gene: 4. The CDR3 spans 13 residues. The CDR3 DNA reads as TGCGCCAGCAGGGACAGGGGAAACGAAAAACTGTTTTTT. This gives the protein CASRDRGNEKLFF.

The chain carries TRBV5-6 and TRBJ2-2, with D possibly matching TRBD1 (5 bases). Germline CDR1 SGHDT, CDR2 YYEEEE. The CDR3 totals 15 residues. Trimming stripped 7 bases from V and 5 bases from J, with 18 bases between. This CDR3 is CASALGAGTTGELFF. CDR3 bases: TGTGCCAGCGCCCTAGGGGCAGGAACTACCGGGGAGCTGTTTTTT.

The rearrangement links TRBV10-3 to TRBJ1-5; D might be TRBD1 (5 bases). V was pared by 5 bases and J by 3 bases, with 8 bases between. The CDR3 is 13 residues long. Germline V gene lookup returns CDR1 ENHRY and CDR2 SYGVKD. The CDR3 DNA is TGTGCCATCAGTCGGGGACCCAATCAGCCCCAGCATTTT. Protein: CAISRGPNQPQHF.

This clone was found once. The V and J genes are TRBV5-4 and TRBJ2-1; 7 positions agree with TRBD1. Germline assignment: CDR1 SGHNT and CDR2 YYREEE (reference sequence). The junction had 13 bases not matched to a gene; V was cut back by 1 base and J by 9 bases. The length of the CDR3 is 16 residues. The CDR3 here is CASSLRQGRPIGEQFF. CDR3 nucleotides: TGTGCCAGCAGCTTGAGACAGGGAAGACCAATTGGTGAGCAGTTCTTC. Full variable domain (remainder filled in from reference TRBV5-4 and TRBJ2-1): ETGVTQSPTHLIKTRGQQVTLRCSSQSGHNTVSWYQQALGQGPQFIFQYYREEENGRGNFPPRFSGLQFPNYSSELNVNALELDDSALYLCASSLRQGRPIGEQFFGPGTRLTVL.

This clone was seen a few times. The V and J genes are TRBV15 and TRBJ2-1; D may be TRBD2 (5 bases). CDR3 size: 12 residues. Germline V gives CDR1 LNHNV, CDR2 YYDKDF (reference sequence). V shed 8 bases and J shed 10 bases, with 15 bases lying between them. CDR3 region: CATADLGEEQFF. The CDR3, as DNA: TGTGCCACCGCTGACCTGGGAGAGGAGCAGTTCTTC.

To note about this clone: At the DNA level, this CDR3 is encoded by other sequences in the same sample as well. V gene TRBV7-9 combines with J gene TRBJ2-7; TRBD2 matches at 12 bases. This CDR3 is built from 15 residues. V lost 5 bases, J lost 3 bases, and 5 bases stayed unmatched. In germline, CDR1 is SEHNR, CDR2 FQNEAQ (reference sequence). CDR3 region: CASSPSGRASYEQYF. As DNA, the CDR3 is TGTGCCAGCAGCCCTAGCGGGAGGGCCAGCTACGAGCAGTACTTC.

The rearrangement links TRBV5-1 to TRBJ2-5, with TRBD2 identical over 7 bases. The CDR3 length is 14 residues. Germline V gene data show CDR1 as SGHRS and CDR2 as YFSETQ. The J segment lost 3 bases and the V segment lost 3 bases, leaving 5 bases of the junction unmatched. The CDR3 protein is CASSSTSEEETQYF. In nucleotides, the CDR3 is TGCGCCAGCAGCTCCACTAGCGAGGAAGAGACCCAGTACTTC.

The CDR3 DNA reads TGTGCCAGCATCCTGGACAGGGGGAGCAATCAGCCCCAGCATTTT. It encodes CASILDRGSNQPQHF. The chain employs TRBV2 and TRBJ1-5; TRBD1 aligns across 10 bases. The CDR3 is made up of 15 amino acids. Germline CDR1 SNHLY, CDR2 FYNNEI. V trimming: 7 bases; J trimming: 1 base; junction bases outside the gene matches: 4.

The gene calls are TRBV5-8 and TRBJ2-4, with 7 bases identical to TRBD2. Germline V gene lookup returns CDR1 SGHTS and CDR2 YDEGEE. This CDR3 is 14 amino acids long. With V trimmed by 4 bases and J by 4 bases, 5 bases remained unmatched. The CDR3 DNA is TGTGCCAGCAGCACGGGACTACTTAAAAACATTCAGTACTTC. Residues: CASSTGLLKNIQYF.

The V and J genes are TRBV7-6 and TRBJ2-7, with D maybe TRBD2 (6 bases). Germline-derived CDR1 and CDR2 are SGHVS and FNYEAQ. Between the trimmed V and J ends, which lost 4 bases and 4 bases, there was a span of 17 bases. The CDR3 contains 15 residues. The CDR3 here is CASSSPAAGRYEQYF. CDR3 in DNA: TGTGCCAGCAGCTCGCCCGCGGCGGGGAGATACGAGCAGTACTTC.

This chain links TRBV18 with TRBJ2-2; no firm D call. Looked up from germline, CDR1 is KGHSH and CDR2 is LQKENI. The CDR3 has 12 amino acids. The germline V and J ends were trimmed by 4 bases and 8 bases, with 8 bases remaining between them. DNA of the CDR3: TGTGCCAGCTCACTGGGCCCAGGGGAGCTGTTTTTT. The encoded protein is CASSLGPGELFF.

The chain uses TRBV6-5 and TRBJ1-1, with a possible D match to TRBD1 (6 bases). This CDR3 is built from 15 residues. V shed 8 bases and J shed 2 bases, with 18 bases lying between them. Germline V gene sequence: CDR1 MNHEY, CDR2 SVGAGI. The CDR3 here is CASLGRGNFNTEAFF. For the CDR3, the DNA is TGTGCCAGCCTTGGCAGGGGTAACTTTAACACTGAAGCTTTCTTT.

The chain carries TRBV6-5 and TRBJ2-4; 9 bases line up with TRBD1. This CDR3 contains 15 residues. Germline trimming cut 6 bases from V and 8 bases from J; bases unmatched to any gene: 11. Germline lookup yields CDR1 MNHEY and CDR2 SVGAGI. This CDR3 is CASRRPGQGFDIQYF. The DNA of the CDR3 is TGTGCCAGCAGGAGACCGGGACAGGGATTTGACATTCAGTACTTC.

CDR3 in amino acids: CASGREGTEAFF. The DNA for the CDR3 is TGTGCCAGCGGCAGGGAGGGAACTGAAGCTTTCTTT. V gene TRBV2 combines with J gene TRBJ1-1; D might be TRBD1 (5 bases). The germline V gene has CDR1 SNHLY and CDR2 FYNNEI. With 8 bases removed from V and 5 bases from J, the gap between germline ends came to 12 bases. CDR3 length: 12 amino acids. Variable domain in full (rest from reference TRBV2 and TRBJ1-1): EPEVTQTPSHQVTQMGQEVILRCVPISNHLYFYWYRQILGQKVEFLVSFYNNEISEKSEIFDDQFSVERPDGSNFTLKIRSTKLEDSAMYFCASGREGTEAFFGQGTRLTVV.

The V gene is TRBV5-1, the J gene TRBJ1-1; maybe TRBD1 (6 bases). The CDR3 runs to 12 residues. Germline assignment: CDR1 SGHRS and CDR2 YFSETQ. V was trimmed by 5 bases and J by 6 bases, leaving 11 bases between them. The CDR3 sequence: CASSQQGPEAFF. The CDR3 DNA is TGCGCCAGCAGTCAACAGGGACCTGAAGCTTTCTTT.

The V gene is TRBV15, the J gene TRBJ1-1; 8 nucleotides line up with TRBD1. CDR1 and CDR2 from the germline V gene are LNHNV and YYDKDF (reference sequence). The CDR3 loop spans 13 amino acids. With V trimmed by 4 bases and J by 8 bases, 6 bases remained unmatched. Here the CDR3 DNA reads TGTGCCACCAGCACAGGGGGCGCCCCCGAAGCTTTCTTT. This gives the protein CATSTGGAPEAFF.

V is TRBV7-2 and J is TRBJ1-1; D is unresolved. The V end lost 1 base, the J end lost 4 bases, and 13 bases lay between the germline ends. Germline loops: CDR1 SGHTA, CDR2 FQGNSA. The CDR3 totals 15 residues. CDR3 sequence: CASSLGATSVTEAFF. CDR3 DNA sequence: TGTGCCAGCAGCTTAGGAGCCACCTCGGTCACTGAAGCTTTCTTT.

The count of this clone is one. The genes are TRBV21-1 and TRBJ2-7. TRBV21-1 is listed as a pseudogene. There are 16 residues in the CDR3. In DNA form, the CDR3 reads TGTGCCAGCAGCAAGAAGATCGGACGGATTTACTACGAGCAGTACTTC. Translating it yields CASSKKIGRIYYEQYF.